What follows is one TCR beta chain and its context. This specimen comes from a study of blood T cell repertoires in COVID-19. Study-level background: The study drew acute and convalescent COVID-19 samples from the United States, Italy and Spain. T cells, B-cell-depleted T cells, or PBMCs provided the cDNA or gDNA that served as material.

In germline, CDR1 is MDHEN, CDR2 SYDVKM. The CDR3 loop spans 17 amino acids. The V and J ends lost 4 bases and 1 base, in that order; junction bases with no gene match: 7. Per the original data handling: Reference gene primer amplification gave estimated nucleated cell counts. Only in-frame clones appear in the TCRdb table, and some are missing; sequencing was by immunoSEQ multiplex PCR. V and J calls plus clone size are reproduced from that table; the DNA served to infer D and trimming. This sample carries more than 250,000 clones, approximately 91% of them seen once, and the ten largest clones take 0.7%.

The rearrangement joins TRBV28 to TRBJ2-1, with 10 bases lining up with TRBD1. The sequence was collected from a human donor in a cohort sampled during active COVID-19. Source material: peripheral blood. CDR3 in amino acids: CASSSTRGQGSYNEQFF. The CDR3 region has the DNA TGTGCCAGCAGTTCCACGAGGGGACAGGGGTCCTACAATGAGCAGTTCTTC.